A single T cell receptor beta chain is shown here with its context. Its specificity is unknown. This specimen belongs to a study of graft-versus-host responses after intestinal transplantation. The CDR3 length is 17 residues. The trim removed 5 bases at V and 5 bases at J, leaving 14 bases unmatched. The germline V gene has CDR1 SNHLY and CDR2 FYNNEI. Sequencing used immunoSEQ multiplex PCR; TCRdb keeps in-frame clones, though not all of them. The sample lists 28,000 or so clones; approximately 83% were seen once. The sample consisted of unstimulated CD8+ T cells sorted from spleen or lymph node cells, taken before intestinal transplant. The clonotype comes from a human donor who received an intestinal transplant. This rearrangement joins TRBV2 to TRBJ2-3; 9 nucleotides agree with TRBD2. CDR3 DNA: TGTGCCAGCAGTCACGGGAGTCGAGCGGGAGGTATAGATACGCAGTATTTT. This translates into CASSHGSRAGGIDTQYF.